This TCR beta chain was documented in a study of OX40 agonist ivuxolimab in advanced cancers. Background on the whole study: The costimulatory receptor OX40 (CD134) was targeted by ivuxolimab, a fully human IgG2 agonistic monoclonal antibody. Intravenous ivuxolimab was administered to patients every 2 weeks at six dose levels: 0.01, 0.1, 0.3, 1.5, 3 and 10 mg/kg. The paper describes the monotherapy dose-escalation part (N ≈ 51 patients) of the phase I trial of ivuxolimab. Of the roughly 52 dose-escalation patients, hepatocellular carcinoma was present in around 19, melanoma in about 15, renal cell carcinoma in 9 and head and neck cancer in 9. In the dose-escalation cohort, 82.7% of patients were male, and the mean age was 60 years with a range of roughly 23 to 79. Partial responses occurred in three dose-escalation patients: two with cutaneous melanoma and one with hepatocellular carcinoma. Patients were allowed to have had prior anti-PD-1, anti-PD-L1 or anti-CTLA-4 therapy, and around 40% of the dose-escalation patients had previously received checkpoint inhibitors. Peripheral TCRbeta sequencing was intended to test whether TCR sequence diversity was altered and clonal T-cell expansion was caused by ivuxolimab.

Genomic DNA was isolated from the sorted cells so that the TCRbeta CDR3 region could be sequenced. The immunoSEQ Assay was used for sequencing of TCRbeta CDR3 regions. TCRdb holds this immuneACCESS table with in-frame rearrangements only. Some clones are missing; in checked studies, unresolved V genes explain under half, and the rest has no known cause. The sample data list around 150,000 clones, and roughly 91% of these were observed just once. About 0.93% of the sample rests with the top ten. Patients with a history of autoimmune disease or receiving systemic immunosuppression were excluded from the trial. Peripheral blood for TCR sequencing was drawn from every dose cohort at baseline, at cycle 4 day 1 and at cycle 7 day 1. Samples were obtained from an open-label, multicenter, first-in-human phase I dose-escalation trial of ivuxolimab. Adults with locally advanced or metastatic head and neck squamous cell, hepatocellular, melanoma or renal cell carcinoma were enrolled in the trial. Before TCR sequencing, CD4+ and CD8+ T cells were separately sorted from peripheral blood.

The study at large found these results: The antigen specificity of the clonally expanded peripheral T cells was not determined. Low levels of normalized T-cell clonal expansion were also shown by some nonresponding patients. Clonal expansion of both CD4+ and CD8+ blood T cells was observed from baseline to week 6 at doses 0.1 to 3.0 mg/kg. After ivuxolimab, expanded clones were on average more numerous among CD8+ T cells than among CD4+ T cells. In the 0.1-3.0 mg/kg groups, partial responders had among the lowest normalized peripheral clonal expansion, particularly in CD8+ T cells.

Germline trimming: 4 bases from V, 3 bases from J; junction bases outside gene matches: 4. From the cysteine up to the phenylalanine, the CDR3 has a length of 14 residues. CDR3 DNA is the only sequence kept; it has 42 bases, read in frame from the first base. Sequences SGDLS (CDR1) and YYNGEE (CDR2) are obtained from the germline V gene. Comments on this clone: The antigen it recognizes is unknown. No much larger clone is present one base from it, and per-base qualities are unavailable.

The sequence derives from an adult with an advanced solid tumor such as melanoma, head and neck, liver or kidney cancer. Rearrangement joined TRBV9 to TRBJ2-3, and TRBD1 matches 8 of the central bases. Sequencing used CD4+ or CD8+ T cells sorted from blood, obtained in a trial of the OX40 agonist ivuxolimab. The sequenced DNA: TGTGCCAGCAGCACCCGACAGGGGACAGATACGCAGTATTTT. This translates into CASSTRQGTDTQYF.